This passage covers 9 T cell receptor beta chains from one sample sequenced in a study of control samples from healthy donors and cancer patients. Repertoires were generated with immunoSEQ multiplex PCR, while TCRdb's copy carries only in-frame clones and drops some. The data contain tens of thousands of clones, roughly 86% of them singletons. The sequencing sample was made of PBMCs. The source of these receptors is a woman aged 50 to 65 with head and neck cancer.

The chain couples TRBV19 to TRBJ1-2, with 7 nucleotides matching TRBD1. CDR1 LNHDA and CDR2 SQIVND come from the germline V gene (reference sequence). Germline trimming cut 4 bases from V and 0 bases from J; bases unmatched to any gene: 8. The CDR3 length is 16 residues. CDR3 protein: CASSKQRQGTNYGYTF. Written as DNA, the CDR3 is TGTGCCAGTAGTAAACAACGACAGGGAACTAACTATGGCTACACCTTC.

The V call is TRBV18, the J call TRBJ1-1; no definite D call. Trimming removed 1 base at V and 5 bases at J, with 8 bases between. The CDR3 spans 13 residues. Per the germline V gene, CDR1 is KGHSH and CDR2 is LQKENI. In DNA, the CDR3 is TGTGCCAGCTCACCACGAGAGGCTACTGAAGCTTTCTTT. Amino acids: CASSPREATEAFF.

The chain couples TRBV5-6 to TRBJ2-1; D gene uncertain. Per germline, CDR1 SGHDT and CDR2 YYEEEE. Trimming removed 5 bases at V and 5 bases at J, with 8 bases between. CDR3 length: 12 residues. The CDR3 DNA sequence: TGTGCCAGCAGTGGACCGAACAATGAGCAGTTCTTC. The encoded protein is CASSGPNNEQFF. Complete variable domain (other parts from reference TRBV5-6 and TRBJ2-1): DAGVTQSPTHLIKTRGQQVTLRCSPKSGHDTVSWYQQALGQGPQFIFQYYEEEERQRGNFPDRFSGHQFPNYSSELNVNALLLGDSALYLCASSGPNNEQFFGPGTRLTVL.

The chain recombines TRBV27 with TRBJ1-5; TRBD1 matches 10 bases. V was clipped by 5 bases and J by 5 bases; unmatched bases: 6. The CDR3 has 15 residues. Per the germline V gene, CDR1 is MNHEY and CDR2 is SMNVEV (reference sequence). The CDR3 nucleotides read TGTGCCAGCAGTCTGGACAGGGGGTTCGATCAGCCCCAGCATTTT. Translating it yields CASSLDRGFDQPQHF.

This chain joins TRBV5-1 and TRBJ1-1; D is ambiguous. The CDR3 totals 16 residues. V shed 2 bases and J shed 0 bases, with 14 bases lying between them. The germline V gene encodes CDR1 SGHRS and CDR2 YFSETQ. CDR3 DNA sequence: TGCGCCAGCAGCTTTGGAGTAGCCAACTTGAACACTGAAGCTTTCTTT. This gives the protein CASSFGVANLNTEAFF.

The chain recombines TRBV30 with TRBJ1-6; D remains ambiguous. This CDR3 has 14 amino acids. Germline V gene sequence: CDR1 GTSNPN, CDR2 SVGIG (reference sequence). V lost 1 base and J lost 6, with 10 bases in between. The CDR3 bases are TGTGCCTGGAGTGGGATCCGGGTTAATTCACCCCTCCACTTT. Its protein is CAWSGIRVNSPLHF.

V gene TRBV5-1 combines with J gene TRBJ1-1; a possible D gene is TRBD1 (5 bases). The V gene's germline CDR1 is SGHRS and CDR2 YFSETQ. Trimming pared 1 base from V and 0 bases from J, leaving 16 bases between. CDR3 length: 17 amino acids. CDR3 region: CASSLYGREGLNTEAFF. The CDR3 DNA sequence: TGCGCCAGCAGCTTGTACGGGAGGGAGGGGCTGAACACTGAAGCTTTCTTT.

V usage is TRBV7-2 and J usage is TRBJ2-4; 8 bases agree with TRBD1. The CDR3 consists of 14 residues. V was clipped by 8 bases and J by 5 bases; unmatched bases: 8. CDR1 SGHTA and CDR2 FQGNSA come from the germline V gene. CDR3 protein: CASDPGQGQNIQYF. CDR3 nucleotide sequence: TGTGCCAGCGACCCTGGACAGGGACAAAACATTCAGTACTTC.

The DNA for the CDR3 is TGTGCCATCAGTGGGGACAGGGAGCGCGAGCAGTACTTC. It yields the protein CAISGDREREQYF. The chain couples TRBV10-3 to TRBJ2-7; 9 bases agree with TRBD1. Germline trimming cut 4 bases from V and 6 bases from J; bases unmatched to any gene: 4. From germline, CDR1 is ENHRY and CDR2 SYGVKD. This CDR3 region has 13 residues.